The 25 T cell receptor beta chains given below trace back to one sample, sequenced in a study of beta chain features in type 1 diabetes. Study conclusions and caveats: People with Type 1 diabetes carried modestly yet significantly shorter TCRB CDR3s in all four CD4+ subsets.

Expressed TCRB transcripts got sequenced, as all isolated RNA was reverse transcribed. Only in-frame clones appear in the TCRdb table, and some are missing; sequencing was by immunoSEQ multiplex PCR. Of around 250,000 clones in the sample, roughly 14% were seen once. Their target antigens are unknown. Sequencing was done on a sample of naive CD4+ T cells from blood. Receptors were obtained from a young man with type 1 diabetes.

This clone was counted between two and nine times. This chain connects TRBV6-5 to TRBJ1-1; 9 positions agree with TRBD1. Germline V gene sequence: CDR1 MNHEY, CDR2 SVGAGI. After removal of 7 bases from V and 4 bases from J, the junction contained 7 bases not matched to a gene. This CDR3 is 14 amino acids long. Written as DNA, the CDR3 is TGTGCCAGCAAACTGGGACAGGGAGGCACTGAAGCTTTCTTT. Residues: CASKLGQGGTEAFF.

The CDR3, as DNA: TGTGCCAGCAGTATGAACCGACAGACGTATGAGGGCTACACCTTC. Its translation: CASSMNRQTYEGYTF. This chain connects TRBV2 to TRBJ1-2; a possible D gene is TRBD1 (5 bases). The CDR3 runs 15 residues. From germline, CDR1 is SNHLY and CDR2 FYNNEI. Trimming shortened V by 5 bases and J by 8 bases, and 21 bases separated the two germline ends.

The chain links TRBV7-8 to TRBJ2-7, with 7 bases matching TRBD1. V shed 2 bases, J shed 3 bases, and the junction held 4 bases outside the gene matches. Germline V gene sequence: CDR1 SGHVS, CDR2 FQNEAQ. This CDR3 has 14 residues. CDR3 sequence reads: CASSLRGQVYEQYF. In DNA form, the CDR3 reads TGTGCCAGCAGCTTAAGAGGACAGGTCTACGAGCAGTACTTC. Drawing the rest from reference TRBV7-8 and TRBJ2-7, the complete variable domain is GAGVSQSPRYKVAKRGQDVALRCDPISGHVSLFWYQQALGQGPEFLTYFQNEAQLDKSGLPSDRFFAERPEGSVSTLKIQRTQQEDSAVYLCASSLRGQVYEQYFGPGTRLTVT.

This chain uses TRBV30 with TRBJ1-4; no clear D. The CDR3 spans 13 residues. The V end was cut by 4 bases, the J end by 8 bases, with 14 bases between. Per the germline V gene, CDR1 is GTSNPN and CDR2 is SVGIG (reference sequence). The chain's CDR3 is CAWTSENGEKLFF. The CDR3 nucleotides read TGTGCCTGGACCAGCGAGAACGGGGAAAAACTGTTTTTT.

The V call is TRBV30, the J call TRBJ1-2, with D possibly matching TRBD1 (6 bases). CDR3 length equals 13 residues. Trimming pared 1 base from V and 5 bases from J, leaving 11 bases between. Per germline, CDR1 GTSNPN and CDR2 SVGIG (reference sequence). CDR3 in amino acids: CAWSGGRGYGYTF. The CDR3, as DNA: TGTGCCTGGAGTGGGGGCAGGGGTTATGGCTACACCTTC.

J is TRBJ2-5 and V is TRBV5-1; the D gene is possibly TRBD2 (5 bases). CDR1 is SGHRS and CDR2 is YFSETQ in the germline V gene. The CDR3 has 13 amino acids. V was cut by 3 bases and J by 0 bases, with 6 bases left in between. The chain's CDR3 is CASSSGDQETQYF. Here the CDR3 DNA reads TGCGCCAGCAGCTCCGGGGACCAAGAGACCCAGTACTTC.

V usage is TRBV15 and J usage is TRBJ2-1; D possibly corresponds to TRBD2 (6 bases). The CDR3 runs 14 residues. Germline CDR1 LNHNV, CDR2 YYDKDF (reference sequence). With 0 bases removed from V and 10 bases from J, the gap between germline ends came to 13 bases. In DNA, the CDR3 is TGTGCCACCAGCAGAGAGCTGACTAGTAGCGAGCAGTTCTTC. As protein: CATSRELTSSEQFF.

This clone was counted only a few times. CDR3 loop: CASSPLTGVTDTQYF. The CDR3 DNA sequence: TGCGCCAGCAGCCCGCTGACAGGGGTTACAGATACGCAGTATTTT. This sequence joins TRBV5-1 and TRBJ2-3; 8 bases fit TRBD1. The germline CDR1 and CDR2 sequences are SGHRS and YFSETQ. V was pared by 4 bases and J by 3 bases, with 7 bases of the junction left unmatched. The CDR3 extends over 15 amino acids. Combining the CDR3 with reference TRBV5-1 and TRBJ2-3 gives the whole variable domain KAGVTQTPRYLIKTRGQQVTLSCSPISGHRSVSWYQQTPGQGLQFLFEYFSETQRNKGNFPGRFSGRQFSNSRSEMNVSTLELGDSALYLCASSPLTGVTDTQYFGPGTRLTVL.

The chain's CDR3 is CASSPGRRGQETQYF. The CDR3 nucleotides read TGTGCCAGCAGCCCCGGACGGAGGGGCCAAGAGACCCAGTACTTC. V gene TRBV5-5 combines with J gene TRBJ2-5; a possible D gene is TRBD2 (6 bases). Germline V lookup: CDR1 SGHKS, CDR2 YYEKEE (reference sequence). V was cut by 4 bases and J by 1 base, with 14 bases left in between. This CDR3 comprises 15 residues.

The chain has TRBV11-3 and TRBJ2-7, with 7 bases aligning to TRBD1. There are 14 residues in the CDR3. CDR1 SGHNT and CDR2 YENEEA come from the germline V gene. The ends lost 4 bases at V and 0 bases at J; junction bases unmatched: 3. CDR3 residues: CASSWRQGSYEQYF. CDR3 bases: TGTGCCAGCAGCTGGAGACAGGGCTCCTACGAGCAGTACTTC.

The chain carries TRBV15 and TRBJ1-2; TRBD1 matches at 7 bases. The CDR3 is 14 residues long. V was clipped by 5 bases and J by 5 bases; unmatched bases: 8. In germline, CDR1 is LNHNV, CDR2 YYDKDF (reference sequence). In DNA form, the CDR3 reads TGTGCCACCAGCTCCCGGACAGGAAATTATGGCTACACCTTC. It translates to CATSSRTGNYGYTF.

V gene TRBV19 combines with J gene TRBJ2-5; 8 bases map to TRBD1. There are 15 residues in the CDR3. CDR1 is LNHDA, CDR2 SQIVND, per germline (reference sequence). J gave up 5 bases and V 4 bases, and 9 bases lay outside the gene matches. The CDR3 is CASSTETGVVETQYF. CDR3 sequence (DNA): TGTGCCAGTAGTACCGAGACAGGGGTGGTCGAGACCCAGTACTTC.

This chain connects TRBV19 to TRBJ2-7; 10 bases align to TRBD1. Germline V gene data show CDR1 as LNHDA and CDR2 as SQIVND (reference sequence). The length of the CDR3 is 14 residues. With 7 bases clipped from V and 2 bases from J, the junction kept 5 bases outside the gene matches. The CDR3 sequence is CASTPGQGPYEQYF. For the CDR3, the DNA is TGTGCCAGTACCCCGGGACAGGGGCCCTACGAGCAGTACTTC.

The chain has TRBV9 and TRBJ1-5; D might be TRBD1 (5 bases). The CDR3 is made up of 14 amino acids. The V end was cut by 0 bases, the J end by 3 bases, with 7 bases between. Germline CDR1 reads SGDLS; CDR2 reads YYNGEE. The CDR3 loop is CASSVAGDNQPQHF. The CDR3 DNA is TGTGCCAGCAGCGTAGCGGGGGACAATCAGCCCCAGCATTTT.

The CDR3 here is CASSKLAGNYEQYF. CDR3 coding DNA: TGTGCCAGCAGCAAACTAGCGGGGAACTACGAGCAGTACTTC. V is TRBV7-2 and J is TRBJ2-7, with 10 nucleotides matching TRBD2. Germline V gene data show CDR1 as SGHTA and CDR2 as FQGNSA. This CDR3 has 14 amino acids. After removal of 5 bases from V and 3 bases from J, the junction contained 4 bases not matched to a gene.

The V and J genes are TRBV11-2 and TRBJ2-7; the D gene is possibly TRBD1 (6 bases). The CDR3 has 13 amino acids. Trimming took 1 base from V and 7 from J, leaving 11 bases between them. CDR1 and CDR2 from the germline V gene are SGHAT and FQNNGV. The CDR3, as DNA: TGTGCCAGCAGCTTAGCAGGGGCGCGGGAGCAGTACTTC. Its translation is CASSLAGAREQYF.

J is TRBJ2-4 and V is TRBV4-1; possibly TRBD2 for D (5 bases). Germline lookup yields CDR1 MGHRA and CDR2 YSYEKL. The CDR3 is 15 amino acids. V lost 4 bases, J lost 8 bases, and 18 bases lay in between. CDR3 bases: TGCGCCAGCAGCCTTTACTCCGGGATCGGGGACATTCAGTACTTC. It yields the protein CASSLYSGIGDIQYF.

This clone was observed a handful of times. V and J are TRBV18 and TRBJ2-1; D is undetermined. Germline V gene lookup returns CDR1 KGHSH and CDR2 LQKENI. Trimming took 4 bases from V and 5 from J, leaving 3 bases between them. The CDR3 loop spans 11 amino acids. Here the CDR3 reads CASSLNNEQFF. CDR3 bases: TGTGCCAGCTCACTTAACAATGAGCAGTTCTTC.

This clone occurred a few times. The chain has TRBV18 and TRBJ2-1; D possibly corresponds to TRBD1 (6 bases). CDR3 size: 14 residues. Trimming took off 6 bases at V and 3 bases at J, with 12 bases between the two ends. Germline V gives CDR1 KGHSH, CDR2 LQKENI. CDR3 residues: CASSTDSIYNEQFF. CDR3 DNA: TGTGCCAGCTCGACGGACAGTATCTACAATGAGCAGTTCTTC.

The table lists this clone with a few counts. The V and J genes are TRBV6-5 and TRBJ2-3; D possibly corresponds to TRBD2 (6 bases). The CDR3 is 14 residues long. Germline V lookup: CDR1 MNHEY, CDR2 SVGAGI. V lost 2 bases and J 2 bases, leaving 8 bases between the germline ends. The DNA of the CDR3 is TGTGCCAGCAGTTACCGGACTATCACAGATACGCAGTATTTT. It is translated as CASSYRTITDTQYF.

This clone was seen a few times. The chain has TRBV5-6 and TRBJ2-3; unclear D gene. This CDR3 is built from 14 residues. The germline CDR1 and CDR2 sequences are SGHDT and YYEEEE. The V end lost 2 bases, the J end lost 3 bases, and 10 bases lay between the germline ends. Written as DNA, the CDR3 is TGTGCCAGCAGCTTCCGGGTCCATACAGATACGCAGTATTTT. It yields the protein CASSFRVHTDTQYF. Supplemented by reference TRBV5-6 and TRBJ2-3, the full variable domain reads DAGVTQSPTHLIKTRGQQVTLRCSPKSGHDTVSWYQQALGQGPQFIFQYYEEEERQRGNFPDRFSGHQFPNYSSELNVNALLLGDSALYLCASSFRVHTDTQYFGPGTRLTVL.

The chain carries TRBV6-5 and TRBJ1-1, with 8 nucleotides matching TRBD1. Per germline, CDR1 MNHEY and CDR2 SVGAGI. The V gene end was trimmed by 5 bases and the J gene end by 5 bases; junction bases not matched to a gene: 7. The CDR3 extends over 14 amino acids. CDR3 in amino acids: CASSAGQGETEAFF. CDR3 sequence (DNA): TGTGCCAGCAGTGCCGGACAGGGCGAGACTGAAGCTTTCTTT.

This sequence joins TRBV4-1 and TRBJ2-3; 9 positions match TRBD2. Germline V gene data show CDR1 as MGHRA and CDR2 as YSYEKL. The CDR3 covers 19 residues. V trimming: 1 base; J trimming: 0 bases; junction bases outside the gene matches: 11. CDR3: CASSQGGRGLAPSTDTQYF. Here the CDR3 DNA reads TGCGCCAGCAGCCAAGGGGGTAGGGGACTAGCTCCTAGCACAGATACGCAGTATTTT.

This clone was seen a handful of times. V gene TRBV30 combines with J gene TRBJ2-7; 12 nucleotides line up with TRBD1. CDR1 and CDR2 (germline): GTSNPN, SVGIG (reference sequence). Trimming took 5 bases from V and 2 from J; bases not matched to a gene: 16. This CDR3 spans 18 amino acids. The CDR3 DNA follows: TGTGCCTGGCGGCTCTACGGGACAGGGGGCAGGGAGCCCTACGAGCAGTACTTC. Translation gives CAWRLYGTGGREPYEQYF.

This clone turned up a few times. The V call is TRBV12-5, the J call TRBJ2-6; a possible D gene is TRBD1 (5 bases). V was pared by 0 bases and J by 1 base, with 7 bases between. Germline loops: CDR1 LGHNT, CDR2 FRNRAP. This CDR3 comprises 16 residues. CDR3 amino acids: CASGLVKGSGANVLTF. The CDR3, as DNA: TGTGCTAGTGGTTTGGTAAAGGGGTCTGGGGCCAACGTCCTGACTTTC. The whole variable domain, filled in from reference TRBV12-5 and TRBJ2-6, reads DARVTQTPRHKVTEMGQEVTMRCQPILGHNTVFWYRQTMMQGLELLAYFRNRAPLDDSGMPKDRFSAEMPDATLATLKIQPSEPRDSAVYFCASGLVKGSGANVLTFGAGSRLTVL.